Here is one T cell receptor (beta chain) with its context. The antigen it binds to is not known. One base away there is no much larger clone; base qualities are not given. Libraries came from the immunoSEQ multiplex PCR assay. For the multiplex PCR, a mixture combining 60 forward primers for TCR Vbeta segments and 13 reverse primers for TCR Jbeta segments was used. The CDR3 region of rearranged TCR beta genes was amplified from genomic DNA by a multiplex PCR assay. On the Illumina HiSeq System, the amplified TCR beta libraries were sequenced as 87-base-pair reads. Processing in the source paper ran as follows. A later analysis tallied approximately 87 million unique TCR beta chains across the approximately 670 repertoires, and approximately 9.9 million of those chains were shared by two or more donors. Raw reads were error-corrected and collapsed into unique sequences by a nearest-neighbor algorithm in which closely related sequences were merged to remove PCR and sequencing errors. CDR3 sequences were aligned to IMGT reference sequences to assign V, D and J gene segments. For a sequence to be retained, at least a six-nucleotide match to both a V gene segment and a J gene segment was required. A rearrangement was called productive if the CDR3 had no stop codons and remained in frame with V and J, and every other rearrangement was called non-productive. CDR3 was defined according to IMGT convention as the region running from the second conserved V-encoded cysteine to the conserved J-encoded phenylalanine. The earlier analysis of a few hundred of the donors excluded any sequence lacking an unambiguous match to a single V gene segment. In an earlier analysis of approximately 590 of the donors, a V segment was called functional when productive rearrangements were above 56.7%, and segregating when the standard deviation between donors exceeded 5%. A statistical classification framework was built to diagnose cytomegalovirus status from the catalog of TCR beta chain sequences. A later analysis assigned V and J genes by comparing TCR nucleotide sequences with IMGT/GENE-DB human TR gene sequences. A later analysis assigned CDR3 sequences and most-parsimonious VDJ recombination scenarios with the TCRdist pipeline. A later analysis defined each TCR beta chain by its CDR3 amino acid sequence plus V-gene family, and excluded reads lacking a unique V-gene family. To address suspected cross-contamination and a sequencing artifact, a later analysis removed approximately 590 highly shared, low-generation-probability nucleotide sequences. In a later analysis, a clonal expansion index for each public chain was calculated from normalized within-repertoire ranks of inferred template counts. Generation probabilities in a later analysis came from a VDJ recombination model fitted to out-of-frame rearrangements, and those results were checked against IGoR. Hypergeometric tests were used in a later analysis to score TCR-TCR, TCR-HLA and TCR-CMV co-occurrence, with a repertoire-size bias correction applied to the TCR pairs. False discovery rates were estimated in a later analysis by permuting HLA or CMV assignments 20 times. A later analysis grouped co-occurring TCRs with DBSCAN, adding TCRdist sequence similarity when clustering within HLA-allele-positive subsets. Co-occurrence clustering excluded repertoires with fewer than 30,000 or more than 120,000 public chains, plus five with anomalous nucleotide sharing. TCRdb provides this immuneACCESS table in a form limited to in-frame rearrangements. Some clones are lacking; in checked studies, under half of them reflect an unresolved V gene, and why the rest are absent is not known. V and J calls and clone size are given by that table; D and trimming were obtained from the DNA. The sample data list around 110,000 clones, and around three quarters of these were observed just once. The ten biggest clones cover about 0.84% of the sample.

The record originates from a study of cytomegalovirus exposure and HLA in healthy donors (dated by TCRdb to 2016 to 2017). Some background on the complete study: According to an earlier analysis of several hundred of the donors, 150 million to 200 million T cells yielded roughly 110 million unique TCR beta sequences and 276 Gb of sequence data. An early release covering about 600 HLA-typed donors comprised approximately 290 gigabases of sequencing data and roughly 85 million unique TCR sequences. Of the 398 genotyped donors, 65% to 90% fell in the genetic ancestry cluster associated with self-reported Caucasian donors. The study aimed to test whether cataloging public T cell receptors could reveal signatures of past pathogen exposure. Using immunosequencing, the study profiled T cell repertoires from around 670 subjects and related those repertoires to cytomegalovirus serostatus. In addition to the first cohort of roughly 700 subjects, a separate validation cohort of 130 or so different subjects was used. To predict cytomegalovirus infection status, the study combined high-throughput TCR immunosequencing, statistical association of individual TCRs with disease status, and machine learning. A later analysis re-examined previously published TCR beta repertoires from around 670 donors and added high-resolution HLA genotyping to investigate patterns of TCR occurrence. The later analysis used no new phenotypic data to find candidate immune exposures, relying instead on TCR beta sequences and their occurrence across donors. In an earlier analysis of about 590 of the donors, high-throughput TCR beta sequencing was used to judge whether each TCR beta V gene segment behaved as functional or pseudogenic. Donor age, sex, ethnicity and CMV serostatus were compiled together with the repertoire data. A later genetic analysis took genome-wide SNP genotypes for about 60% of the roughly 670 donors and used that subset as a discovery cohort. Every discovery cohort repertoire had been produced on one sequencing platform. Class I and class II HLA loci were covered by the typing at four-digit resolution. Typing coverage varied by locus: roughly 620-640 donors for A, B, C, DRB1 and DQB1; more than 500 for DQA1; more than 600 for DPA1; more than 450 for DPB1. Because of strong linkage in the cohort, roughly five DR-DQ haplotypes were treated as single units for association and clustering. On average, about 200,000 unique TCR beta nucleotide sequences were sequenced per donor among 398 genotyped donors of the cohort, with 15% to 20% of those sequences being non-productive. Study-wide conclusions, independent of this receptor: While some public TCRs were present in many individuals, most TCR sequences turned up only very rarely across donors. A group of highly shared sequence variants was considered likely to be a technical artifact of the sequencing pipeline. According to the authors, the approach could potentially be generalized to other disease states and immunological phenotypes. In vitro tests confirmed that a few of the cytomegalovirus-associated TCR beta chains recognize cytomegalovirus antigens. Some IMGT-functional V segments, including TRBV6-2 and TRBV6-3, could not be distinguished by the 87-base-pair reads and were therefore excluded. According to a later genetic analysis, donors in an Asian-associated ancestry cluster had fewer N-insertions in productive TCRs than the approximately 690-donor mean. In a later analysis, several top co-occurrence clusters were reported to appear linked to parvovirus B19, influenza, CMV and Epstein-Barr virus. The study gave a list of 150 to 200 TCR beta chains associated with cytomegalovirus. In a later analysis, the rate of TCR association differed among HLA loci, with DRB1 alleles having the most associated TCRs and HLA-C alleles having the fewest. In an earlier analysis of some 500 of the donors, most TCR beta V segments appeared in productive rearrangements about 87% or about 30% of the time, broadly matching IMGT annotations. Only TCR beta chains were sequenced in this cohort, and the absence of alpha or paired-chain data limited detectable features. Because HLA typing was unavailable for some donors at each locus, only the typed subset was used in association tests. At a false discovery rate of 0.05, a later analysis linked about 16,000 TCR beta sequences to specific HLA alleles. Linkage disequilibrium might explain the correlated functional status among segregating V segments, but an unknown experimental factor could not be ruled out. In a later genetic analysis, a missense DCLRE1C variant was associated with V-gene and J-gene trimming of TCR beta chains, and the association was replicated in an independent cohort. The only immune exposure information available for the cohort was CMV serostatus. Because counts were too low, fewer than 20 rarely observed V segments, including chromosome 9 orphons, were excluded from the earlier analysis of 587 of the donors. In both the original and validation cohorts, the classifier was reported to diagnose cytomegalovirus status with high specificity and sensitivity. A further reported finding was that TCR beta sequences accurately predicted the HLA-A and HLA-B alleles for most subjects in the first cohort. A later analysis found that HLA-associated TCR beta chains were more clonally expanded and had lower generation probabilities than equally common non-associated chains. The presence/absence analyses assumed that sequencing depth was roughly uniform across donors, and that assumption may not be true. A later analysis found that most CMV-associated TCR beta chains appeared HLA-restricted, with HLA associations seemingly driven largely by CMV exposure. Assigning TCR associations to individual alleles was difficult when HLA alleles, especially DR and DQ, strongly co-occurred.

V trim: 0 bases; J trim: 3 bases; unmatched bases: 8. CDR1 and CDR2, looked up from the germline V gene, are SGHRS and YFSETQ. There are 16 amino acids in the CDR3, from cysteine to phenylalanine inclusive. Only the CDR3 region is kept as DNA, spanning 48 bases read in frame from base 1. In total, roughly 670 healthy bone marrow donors made up the cohort. At the time of sampling, all cohort members were nominally healthy, though unrecorded immune exposures were likely present. The donor tested CMV seronegative, placing the donor among the 352 seronegative members of the cohort. Each donor provided a peripheral blood sample, and peripheral blood mononuclear cells were used for TCR beta sequencing. The Qiagen DNeasy Blood Extraction Kit was used to extract genomic DNA from the blood cell samples.

This TCR was sampled from a boy aged 5-17 years in good health and CMV-seronegative. The material sequenced was PBMCs. The sequence links TRBV5-1 to TRBJ2-7; TRBD1 aligns with 8 central bases. The CDR3 is CASSLGATGANYEQYF. In nucleotides, the sequence is TGCGCCAGCAGCTTGGGCGCGACAGGGGCCAACTACGAGCAGTACTTC.